This record covers a single T cell receptor (beta chain). This entry comes from a study of blood T cell repertoires in COVID-19. The CDR3 is 16 amino acids. The germline gives CDR1 MDHEN, CDR2 SYDVKM. V was pared by 2 bases and J by 8 bases, with 8 bases of the junction left unmatched. Using immunoSEQ multiplex PCR, the repertoire was profiled, and TCRdb retains in-frame clones only, with some absent. The repertoire consists of 99,000 or so clones, with 85% occurring once and the leading ten covering around 4.5%. Sequenced material: peripheral blood. This TCR was recovered from a man aged 50 to 60 with acute or convalescent COVID-19. The V gene is TRBV28, the J gene TRBJ1-4; 10 positions match TRBD1. The CDR3 here is CASSLPPGQGNEKLFF. CDR3 DNA: TGTGCCAGCAGTTTACCCCCGGGACAGGGGAACGAAAAACTGTTTTTT.